This T cell receptor beta chain was profiled in a study of blood T cell repertoires in COVID-19. About the research overall: Both acute and convalescent COVID-19 samples were obtained from the United States, Italy and Spain. PBMCs, B-cell-depleted T cells, or T cells were the source of the cDNA or gDNA that made up the material.

The CDR3 has 14 residues. Authors' data handling: Estimation of nucleated cell counts was performed using reference gene primer amplification. Here immunoSEQ multiplex PCR was the method, and the copy in TCRdb shows in-frame clones only, minus some. D and trimming come from the DNA, and the V and J calls and clone size come from that table. The table lists about 78,000 clones, 86% of them singletons, with approximately 1.8% in the top ten. Source material: peripheral blood. The chain joins TRBV1 to TRBJ1-2; the D call in the table, TRBD1, was not verified against the DNA. TRBV1 is given as a pseudogene. The clonotype comes from a woman aged 55-69 years with acute or convalescent COVID-19. The CDR3: CTSSLTTGLYGYTF. CDR3 DNA sequence: TGCACCAGCAGCCTCACGACAGGGCTCTATGGCTACACCTTC.